The entry that follows covers one TCR beta chain sequence. Antigen specificity is unknown. The CDR3 runs 17 residues. Germline CDR1 reads LNHDA; CDR2 reads SQIVND (reference sequence). With 3 bases clipped from V and 4 bases from J, the junction kept 9 bases outside the gene matches. This specimen belongs to a study of cytomegalovirus exposure and HLA in healthy donors. Study context: Earlier findings included about 120 million unique TCR beta sequences obtained from 170 million or so T cells. Counted in an early data release were about 85 million unique TCRs from HLA-typed donors. Assignment to the Caucasian-associated ancestry cluster applied to roughly 80% of the 300 to 500 genotyped donors.

The primer mix had 60 Vbeta and 13 Jbeta primers. Measured with immunoSEQ multiplex PCR; TCRdb has only the in-frame clones, and not every one. In the table there are under 200,000 clones, 60% to 75% of which are singletons. The study's findings and limits: Analyzed later, association rates of TCRs varied across HLA loci, with DRB1 most and HLA-C fewest.

Sequencing was performed on PBMCs. The clonotype was recovered from a woman aged 45 to 65 in good health and CMV-seropositive. J is TRBJ1-6 and V is TRBV19; 7 bases are shared with TRBD1. This CDR3 reads CASSMRARQGYNSPLHF. The CDR3 DNA follows: TGTGCCAGTAGTATGAGGGCCCGACAGGGTTATAATTCACCCCTCCACTTT.